This record covers a single TCR beta chain. This record comes from a study of shared clonotypes between healthy human individuals. Assay: immunoSEQ multiplex PCR; the TCRdb copy retains only in-frame clones and omits some. Of 2 million to 3 million clones in the sample, over 85% were seen once. Germline values: CDR1 DFQATT, CDR2 SNEGSKA (reference sequence). The CDR3 length is 11 residues. V was cut by 3 bases and J by 11 bases, with 13 bases left in between. The sequencing input was naive CD4+ T cells from PBMCs. Stated subset: CD45RA+ positively selected. The rearrangement links TRBV20-1 to TRBJ1-1; no clear D. This receptor was obtained from a young man in good health. Some clones in this sample may be carry-over from other donors' samples. CDR3 in DNA: TGCAGTGCTAGCCCCCGGGCAAGGGCTTTCTTT. It codes for CSASPRARAFF.